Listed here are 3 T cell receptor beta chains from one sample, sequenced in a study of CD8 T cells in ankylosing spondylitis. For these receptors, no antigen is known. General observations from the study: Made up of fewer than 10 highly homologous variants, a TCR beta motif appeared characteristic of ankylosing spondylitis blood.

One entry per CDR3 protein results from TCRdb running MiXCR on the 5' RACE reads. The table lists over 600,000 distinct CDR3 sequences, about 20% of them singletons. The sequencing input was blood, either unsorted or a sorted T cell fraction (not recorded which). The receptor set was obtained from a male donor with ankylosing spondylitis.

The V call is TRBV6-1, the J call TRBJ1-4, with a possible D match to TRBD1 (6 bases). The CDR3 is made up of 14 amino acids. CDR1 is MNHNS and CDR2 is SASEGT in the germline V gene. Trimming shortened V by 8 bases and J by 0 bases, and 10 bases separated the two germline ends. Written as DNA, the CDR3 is TGTGCCAGCGGCAGGGGTGCAACTAATGAAAAACTGTTTTTT. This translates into CASGRGATNEKLFF.

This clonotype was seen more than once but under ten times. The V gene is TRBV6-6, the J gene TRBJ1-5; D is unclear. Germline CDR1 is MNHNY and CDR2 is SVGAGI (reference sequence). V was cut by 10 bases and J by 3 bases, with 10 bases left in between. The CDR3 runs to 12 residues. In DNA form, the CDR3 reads TGTGCCACACAAACCCCCAATCAGCCCCAGCATTTT. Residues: CATQTPNQPQHF.

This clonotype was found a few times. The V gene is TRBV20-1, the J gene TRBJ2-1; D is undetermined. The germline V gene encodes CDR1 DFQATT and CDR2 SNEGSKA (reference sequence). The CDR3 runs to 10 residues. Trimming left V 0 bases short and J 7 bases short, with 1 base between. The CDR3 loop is CSARDNEQFF. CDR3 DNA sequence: TGCAGTGCTAGAGATAATGAGCAGTTCTTC.